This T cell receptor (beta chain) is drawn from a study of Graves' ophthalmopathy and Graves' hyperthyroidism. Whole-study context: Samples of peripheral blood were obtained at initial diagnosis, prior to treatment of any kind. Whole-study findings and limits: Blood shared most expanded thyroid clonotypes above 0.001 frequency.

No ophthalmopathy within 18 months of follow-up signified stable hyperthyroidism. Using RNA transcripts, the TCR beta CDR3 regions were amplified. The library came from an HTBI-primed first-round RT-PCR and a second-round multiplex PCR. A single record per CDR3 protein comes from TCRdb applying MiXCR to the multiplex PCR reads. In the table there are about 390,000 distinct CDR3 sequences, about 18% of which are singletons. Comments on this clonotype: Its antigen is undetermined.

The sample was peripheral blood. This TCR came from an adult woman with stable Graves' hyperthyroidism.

CDR3 bases: TGTGCCAGCAGTTTGCGGGGTACGAGAAATCAGCCCCAGCATTTT. The encoded protein is CASSLRGTRNQPQHF. The rearrangement joins TRBV12-3 or TRBV12-4 to TRBJ1-5, with D uncertain. V lost 3 bases, J lost 4 bases, and 13 bases lay in between. CDR3 size: 15 residues.